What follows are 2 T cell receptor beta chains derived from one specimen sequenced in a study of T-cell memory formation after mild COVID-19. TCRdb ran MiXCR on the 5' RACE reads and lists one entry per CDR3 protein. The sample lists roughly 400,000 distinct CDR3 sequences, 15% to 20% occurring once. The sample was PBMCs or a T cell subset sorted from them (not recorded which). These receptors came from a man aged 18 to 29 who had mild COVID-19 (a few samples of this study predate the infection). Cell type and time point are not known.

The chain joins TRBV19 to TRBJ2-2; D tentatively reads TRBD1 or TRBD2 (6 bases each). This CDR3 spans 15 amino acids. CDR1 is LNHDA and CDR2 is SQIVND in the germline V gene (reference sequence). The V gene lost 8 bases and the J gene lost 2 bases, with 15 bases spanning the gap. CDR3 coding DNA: TGTGCCAGTGGGGGTACAGGGACTAACACCGGGGAGCTGTTTTTT. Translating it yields CASGGTGTNTGELFF.

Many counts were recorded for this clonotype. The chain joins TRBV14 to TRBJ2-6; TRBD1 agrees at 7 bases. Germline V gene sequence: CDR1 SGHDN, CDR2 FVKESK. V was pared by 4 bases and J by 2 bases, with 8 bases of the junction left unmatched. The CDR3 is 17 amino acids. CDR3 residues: CASSRDSLFAGANVLTF. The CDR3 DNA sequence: TGTGCCAGCAGCCGGGACAGCCTTTTTGCTGGGGCCAACGTCCTGACTTTC. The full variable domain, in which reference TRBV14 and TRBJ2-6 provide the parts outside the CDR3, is EAGVTQFPSHSVIEKGQTVTLRCDPISGHDNLYWYRRVMGKEIKFLLHFVKESKQDESGMPNNRFLAERTGGTYSTLKVQPAELEDSGVYFCASSRDSLFAGANVLTFGAGSRLTVL.